This TCR beta chain was found in a study of T-cell reconstitution after alpha-beta-depleted transplantation in children. V lost 1 base and J lost 1, with 16 bases in between. The CDR3 contains 17 residues. Germline CDR1 and CDR2: LNHNV and YYDKDF (reference sequence). The authors prepared the TCRbeta library with unique molecular identifiers. TCRdb reprocessed the PCR reads with MiXCR, giving one entry per CDR3 protein. This table holds about 640,000 distinct CDR3 sequences, 16% found once. This TCR was sampled from a human donor who donated a stem cell graft to a child with acute myeloid leukemia. Here the sequenced sample was PBMCs from the stem cell graft donor, taken from the stem cell graft. The chain couples TRBV15 to TRBJ1-2, with D hard to call. The CDR3 DNA follows: TGTGCCACCAGCAGAGGGGCAGATCTTGGGCTTAACTATGGCTACACCTTC. Translating gives CATSRGADLGLNYGYTF.